This TCR beta chain derives from a study of CD8+CD57+ T cells in acquired aplastic anemia. Points on this clonotype: Its target is unknown.

CD8+CD57+ cell expansion, shown by flow cytometry, had occurred in the patients selected for sequencing. There are 19 residues in the CDR3. Losses at the gene ends were 5 bases for V and 8 bases for J; bases not matched to a gene: 20. Germline V gene data show CDR1 as SGHVS and CDR2 as FNYEAQ. TCR beta VDJ and CDR3 were profiled, and genomic DNA was the template. A single record per CDR3 protein comes from TCRdb applying MiXCR to the reads. Here the sample spans under 350,000 distinct CDR3 sequences, about three fifths being singletons. Study-level results: No significant difference in CD8+ Simpson's diversity was found between patients and controls.

The genes are TRBV7-6 and TRBJ2-1, with 11 bases that match TRBD2. The sequencing input was sorted CD4+, CD8+, or CD8+CD57+ T cells (not recorded which) from PBMCs. The clonotype comes from a human donor with aplastic anemia. DNA of the CDR3: TGTGCCAGCAGCGCTACCCCGGGTGGTTTAGCGGGAGGGAGAGATGAGCAGTTCTTC. This gives the protein CASSATPGGLAGGRDEQFF.